The T cell receptor beta chain under discussion was sequenced for a study of T cell responses to AZD1222 COVID-19 vaccine. The data were produced by immunoSEQ multiplex PCR, yet TCRdb's version contains in-frame clones alone and is incomplete. The table has 95,000 to 110,000 clones, approximately 92% seen once. With respect to this clone: Its antigen is still unknown.

Study-wide results and limits: Following two doses of AZD1222, Spike-specific TCR breadth and depth rose.

This TCR was sampled from an adult who received the AZD1222 COVID-19 vaccine. Sequenced material: peripheral blood, taken 28 days after the second AZD1222 dose.

The CDR3 reads CSALNNEQFF. CDR3 coding DNA: TGCAGTGCTCTGAACAATGAGCAGTTCTTC. V and J are TRBV20-1 and TRBJ2-1; D gene unclear. Germline CDR1 reads DFQATT; CDR2 reads SNEGSKA (reference sequence). This CDR3 region has 10 residues. V lost 5 bases and J 5 bases, leaving 4 bases between the germline ends.